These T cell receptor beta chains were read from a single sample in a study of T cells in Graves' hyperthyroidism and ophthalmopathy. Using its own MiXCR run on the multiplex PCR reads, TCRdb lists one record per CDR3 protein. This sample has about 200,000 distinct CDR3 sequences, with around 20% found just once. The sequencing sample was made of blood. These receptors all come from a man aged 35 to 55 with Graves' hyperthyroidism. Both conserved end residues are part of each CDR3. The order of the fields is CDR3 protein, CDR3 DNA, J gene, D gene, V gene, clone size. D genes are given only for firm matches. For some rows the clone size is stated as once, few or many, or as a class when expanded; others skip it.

CASSLRWGQWRTGELFF,TGTGCCAGCAGCTTACGTTGGGGGCAGTGGAGGACCGGGGAGCTGTTTTTT,TRBJ2-2,NA,TRBV7-2,many
CASSELGWGMNTEAFF,TGTGCCAGCAGTGAATTAGGGTGGGGTATGAACACTGAAGCTTTCTTT,TRBJ1-1,NA,TRBV2,many
CASSPRRDTQYF,TGTGCCAGCAGCCCTAGGAGGGATACGCAGTATTTT,TRBJ2-3,NA,TRBV7-9,many
CSASSGGGGGETQYF,TGCAGTGCTAGCTCGGGGGGCGGGGGAGGAGAGACCCAGTACTTC,TRBJ2-5,NA,TRBV20-1,few
CASSLFGTGETQYF,TGTGCCAGCAGTTTGTTTGGGACAGGGGAGACCCAGTACTTC,TRBJ2-5,TRBD1,TRBV5-5,many
CASSLTGADTEAFF,TGTGCCAGCAGCTTGACAGGGGCAGACACTGAAGCTTTCTTT,TRBJ1-1,TRBD1,TRBV7-2,NA
CASSTQGGVYGYTF,TGTGCCAGCAGCACCCAGGGGGGTGTCTATGGCTACACCTTC,TRBJ1-2,TRBD1,TRBV7-8,many
CASRTGQPNEKLFF,TGCGCCAGCCGTACGGGACAGCCTAATGAAAAACTGTTTTTT,TRBJ1-4,TRBD1,TRBV5-1,many
CASSFAVRRGKTEAFF,TGTGCCAGCAGTTTTGCGGTTCGGCGGGGGAAAACTGAAGCTTTCTTT,TRBJ1-1,NA,TRBV27,many
CASSVGTGVSPLHF,TGTGCCAGCAGTGTCGGGACAGGGGTTTCACCCCTCCACTTT,TRBJ1-6,TRBD1,TRBV28,many
CASSPGTLSNQPQHF,TGTGCCAGTAGTCCCGGGACGCTTAGCAATCAGCCCCAGCATTTT,TRBJ1-5,NA,TRBV19,few
CASSFDRVSHEQYF,TGCGCCAGCAGCTTCGACAGGGTCTCACACGAGCAGTACTTC,TRBJ2-7,TRBD1,TRBV5-1,many
CSARDLGQSTDTQYF,TGCAGTGCTAGAGATCTGGGCCAGTCCACAGATACGCAGTATTTT,TRBJ2-3,NA,TRBV20-1,NA
CAGSFPGQGVDGYTF,TGTGCCGGCAGTTTCCCGGGACAGGGGGTGGATGGCTACACCTTC,TRBJ1-2,TRBD1,TRBV12-3/TRBV12-4,NA
CASSHTGEPGNTIYF,TGTGCCAGCAGTCACACAGGGGAACCTGGAAACACCATATATTTT,TRBJ1-3,TRBD1,TRBV6-1,many
CSARVAGTDEQYF,TGCAGTGCTAGGGTAGCGGGAACAGACGAGCAGTACTTC,TRBJ2-7,TRBD2,TRBV20-1,NA
CSARRTEPGVWGQETQYF,TGCAGTGCTAGAAGGACGGAACCGGGGGTTTGGGGACAAGAGACCCAGTACTTC,TRBJ2-5,NA,TRBV20-1,many
CSATQGSNTEAFF,TGCAGTGCGACCCAGGGAAGCAACACTGAAGCTTTCTTT,TRBJ1-1,NA,TRBV20-1,NA
CSAQTPGLSNYGYTF,TGCAGTGCCCAAACCCCGGGCCTGAGCAACTATGGCTACACCTTC,TRBJ1-2,NA,TRBV20-1,many
CASSQGPGSVSDTQYF,TGTGCCAGCAGCCAAGGCCCGGGGTCAGTATCAGATACGCAGTATTTT,TRBJ2-3,NA,TRBV14,many
CASSHGRISYNEQFF,TGTGCCAGCAGCCACGGACGGATCTCCTACAATGAGCAGTTCTTC,TRBJ2-1,NA,TRBV28,many
CASSSRDRDDEQYF,TGCGCCAGCAGCTCCCGGGACAGGGACGACGAGCAGTACTTC,TRBJ2-7,TRBD1,TRBV5-1,many
CSAWDRPDQPQHF,TGCAGTGCTTGGGACAGACCAGATCAGCCCCAGCATTTT,TRBJ1-5,TRBD1,TRBV20-1,many
CASSTNNQPQHF,TGTGCCAGCAGCACGAACAATCAGCCCCAGCATTTT,TRBJ1-5,NA,TRBV11-2,many
CASSQGVSGRYEQYF,TGTGCCAGCAGCCAAGGCGTTAGCGGGAGATACGAGCAGTACTTC,TRBJ2-7,TRBD2,TRBV4-2,few
CAIGAGADYEQYF,TGTGCCATCGGAGCGGGGGCCGACTACGAGCAGTACTTC,TRBJ2-7,TRBD2,TRBV10-3,many
CASSQSLGGAGELFF,TGCGCCAGCAGCCAATCCCTCGGAGGGGCCGGGGAGCTGTTTTTT,TRBJ2-2,NA,TRBV4-3,many
CASSLERYNEQFF,TGTGCCAGCAGCTTAGAGCGATACAATGAGCAGTTCTTC,TRBJ2-1,NA,TRBV11-3,many
CASSWQRRGNGYTF,TGTGCCAGCAGCTGGCAGCGGCGGGGTAACGGCTACACCTTC,TRBJ1-2,NA,TRBV2,many
CASKAGANNEQFF,TGTGCCAGCAAAGCGGGGGCCAACAATGAGCAGTTCTTC,TRBJ2-1,TRBD2,TRBV6-2/TRBV6-3,many
CSARAPLAGGHYEQYF,TGCAGTGCTAGGGCCCCGCTAGCGGGGGGCCACTACGAGCAGTACTTC,TRBJ2-7,TRBD2,TRBV20-1,many
CASSRGIAYNEQFF,TGTGCCAGCAGCCGGGGAATCGCCTACAATGAGCAGTTCTTC,TRBJ2-1,NA,TRBV3-2,NA
CASSGYDRGMQFF,TGTGCCAGCAGCGGATACGACAGGGGTATGCAGTTCTTC,TRBJ2-1,TRBD1,TRBV11-2,many
CASSLGSPSTDTQYF,TGTGCCAGCAGCTTAGGGTCTCCTAGCACAGATACGCAGTATTTT,TRBJ2-3,NA,TRBV7-3,NA
CASTQSGALNLPQHF,TGTGCCAGTACCCAAAGCGGGGCCCTGAACCTGCCCCAGCATTTT,TRBJ1-5,NA,TRBV19,few
CASIKRGNTEAFF,TGTGCCAGTATTAAAAGGGGGAACACTGAAGCTTTCTTT,TRBJ1-1,NA,TRBV19,few
CASSVWLAGGGELFF,TGTGCCAGCAGTGTCTGGCTAGCGGGGGGCGGGGAGCTGTTTTTT,TRBJ2-2,TRBD2,TRBV2,many
CASSPGDYGYTF,TGTGCCAGCAGTCCAGGGGACTATGGCTACACCTTC,TRBJ1-2,NA,TRBV28,many
CASRESGDTEAFF,TGTGCCAGTAGGGAGTCGGGGGACACTGAAGCTTTCTTT,TRBJ1-1,NA,TRBV19,once
CASSIVVWSNEQFF,TGTGCCAGTAGTATAGTAGTTTGGAGCAATGAGCAGTTCTTC,TRBJ2-1,NA,TRBV19,NA
CASSVGQVVSYEQYF,TGTGCCAGCAGTGTGGGCCAGGTGGTCTCCTACGAGCAGTACTTC,TRBJ2-7,NA,TRBV2,many
CASSYSPGDIEAFF,TGTGCCAGCAGTTACTCACCTGGGGACATTGAAGCTTTCTTT,TRBJ1-1,NA,TRBV6-5,many
CASSFETALYEQYF,TGCGCCAGCAGCTTCGAAACAGCTCTCTACGAGCAGTACTTC,TRBJ2-7,NA,TRBV5-1,many
CSLTSGGNNEQFF,TGCAGCCTGACTAGCGGGGGAAACAATGAGCAGTTCTTC,TRBJ2-1,TRBD2,TRBV20-1,many
CASSAGEWGETEAFF,TGTGCCAGCAGCGCAGGGGAATGGGGGGAGACTGAAGCTTTCTTT,TRBJ1-1,NA,TRBV9,many
CSAWGTYGYTF,TGCAGTGCTTGGGGGACATATGGCTACACCTTC,TRBJ1-2,NA,TRBV20-1,many